This TCR beta chain was captured by sequencing in a study of T cell repertoires in cytomegalovirus infection. This clonotype showed up just a few times. The CDR3 extends over 16 amino acids. The germline gives CDR1 SGHRS, CDR2 YFSETQ. V shed 0 bases, J shed 3 bases, and the junction held 5 bases outside the gene matches. TCRdb re-called the reads with MiXCR, one entry per CDR3 protein. The sample lists 150,000 to 200,000 distinct CDR3 sequences, about an eighth occurring once. What was sequenced was PBMCs. The rearrangement uses TRBV5-1 and TRBJ2-3; the match to TRBD2 covers 9 bases. The source is a human donor in good health (CMV status not recorded). Some clones in this sample may be carry-over from other donors' samples. CDR3 amino acids: CASSLAATSGTDTQYF. For the CDR3, the DNA is TGCGCCAGCAGCTTGGCCGCGACTAGCGGAACAGATACGCAGTATTTT.